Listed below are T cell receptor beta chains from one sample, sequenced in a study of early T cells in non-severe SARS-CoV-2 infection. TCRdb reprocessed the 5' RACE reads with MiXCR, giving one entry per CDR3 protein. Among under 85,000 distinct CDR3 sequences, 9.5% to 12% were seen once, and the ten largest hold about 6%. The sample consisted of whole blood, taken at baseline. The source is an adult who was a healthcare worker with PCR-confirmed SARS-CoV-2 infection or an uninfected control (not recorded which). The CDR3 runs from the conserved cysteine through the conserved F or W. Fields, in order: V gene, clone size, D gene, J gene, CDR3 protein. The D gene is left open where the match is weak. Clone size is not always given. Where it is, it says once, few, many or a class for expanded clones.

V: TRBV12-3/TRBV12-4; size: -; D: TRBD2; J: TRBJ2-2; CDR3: CASSLTSVNTGELFF
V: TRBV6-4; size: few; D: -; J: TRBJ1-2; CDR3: CASSDSRGYTF
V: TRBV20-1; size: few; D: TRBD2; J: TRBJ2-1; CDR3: CSATRREGSFSYNEQFF
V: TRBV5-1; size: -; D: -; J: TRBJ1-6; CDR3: CASSITGSDNSPLHF
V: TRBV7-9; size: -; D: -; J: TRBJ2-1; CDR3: CASPGIRDEQFF
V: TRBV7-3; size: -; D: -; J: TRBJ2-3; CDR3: CASSLLGADTQYF
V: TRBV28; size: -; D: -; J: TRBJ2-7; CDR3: CASSYGGSYEQYF
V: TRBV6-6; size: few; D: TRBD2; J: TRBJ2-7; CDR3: CASSPTSGKVYEQYF
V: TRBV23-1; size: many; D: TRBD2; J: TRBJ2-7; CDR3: CASSLNLLAGTYEQYF
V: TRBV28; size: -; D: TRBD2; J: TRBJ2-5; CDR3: CASSLLAGAETQYF
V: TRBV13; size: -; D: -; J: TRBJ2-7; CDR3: CASSASQGYEQYF
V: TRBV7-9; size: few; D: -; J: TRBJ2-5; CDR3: CASRRTDQETQYF
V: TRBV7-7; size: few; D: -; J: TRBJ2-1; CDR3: CASSLGLGGRYNEQFF
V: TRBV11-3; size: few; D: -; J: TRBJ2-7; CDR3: CASSLDALPSYEQYF
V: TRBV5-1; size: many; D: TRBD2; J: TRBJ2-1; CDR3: CASSVISGMNEQFF
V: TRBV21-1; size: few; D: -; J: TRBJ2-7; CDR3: CASSPPRRARSEQYF
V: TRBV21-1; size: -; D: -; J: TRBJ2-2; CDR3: CASSKVSGELFF
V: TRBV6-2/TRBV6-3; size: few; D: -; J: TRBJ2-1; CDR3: CASSWGQSYNEQFF
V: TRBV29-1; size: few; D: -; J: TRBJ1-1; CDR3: CSVDRSYSEAFF
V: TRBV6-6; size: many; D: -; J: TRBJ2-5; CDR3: CASRPAGRLTEETQYF
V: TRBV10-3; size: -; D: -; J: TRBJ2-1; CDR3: CAISSNNEQFF
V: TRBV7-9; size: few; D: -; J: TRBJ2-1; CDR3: CASLDVVGTHPGYEQFF
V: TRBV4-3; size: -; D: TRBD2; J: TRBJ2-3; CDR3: CASSQGLGAGGGDTQYF
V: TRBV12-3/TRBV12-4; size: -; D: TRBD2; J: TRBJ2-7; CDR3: CASSFRSSGAYEQYF
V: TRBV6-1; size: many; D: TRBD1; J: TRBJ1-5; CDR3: CASSENSGTGRYQPQHF
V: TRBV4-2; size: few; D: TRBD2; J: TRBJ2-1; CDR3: CASSQDLRLAGNEQFF
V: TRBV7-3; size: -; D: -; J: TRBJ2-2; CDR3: CASSTWENTGELFF
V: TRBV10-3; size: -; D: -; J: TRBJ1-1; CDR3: CAISGRNTEAFF
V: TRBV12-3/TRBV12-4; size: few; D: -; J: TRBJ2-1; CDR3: CASSFVREGEQFF
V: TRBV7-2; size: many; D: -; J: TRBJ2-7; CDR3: CASSSGVYEQYF
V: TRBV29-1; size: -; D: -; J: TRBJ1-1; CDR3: CSVLGENTEAFF
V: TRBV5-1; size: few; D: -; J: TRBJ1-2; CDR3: CASSFTPRAKDSNYGYTF
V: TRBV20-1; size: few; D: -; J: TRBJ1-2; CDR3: CSAGEPYGYTF
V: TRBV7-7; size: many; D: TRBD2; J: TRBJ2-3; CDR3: CASSLGLAGDTQYF
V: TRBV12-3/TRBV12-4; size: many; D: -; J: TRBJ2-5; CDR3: CASSLLTGLGSLQETQYF
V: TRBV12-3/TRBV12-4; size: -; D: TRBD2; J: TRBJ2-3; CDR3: CASSQGLAGAPDTQYF
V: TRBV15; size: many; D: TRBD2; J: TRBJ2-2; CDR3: CATSRDRLAGVAGELFF
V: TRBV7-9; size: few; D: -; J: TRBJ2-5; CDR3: CASSLGRTEFQETQYF
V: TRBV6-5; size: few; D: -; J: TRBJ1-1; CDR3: CAARSVIRVAFF
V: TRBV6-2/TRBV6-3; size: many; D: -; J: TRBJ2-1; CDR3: CASSSTVNEQFF
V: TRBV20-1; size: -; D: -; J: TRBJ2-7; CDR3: CSARRTVHHEQYF
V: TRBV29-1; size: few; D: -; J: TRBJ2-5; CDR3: CSPKTGETQYF
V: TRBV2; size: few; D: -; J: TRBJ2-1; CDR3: CASSKQQGNEQFF
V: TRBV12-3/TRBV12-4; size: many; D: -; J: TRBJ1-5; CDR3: CASTYRDTNQPQHF
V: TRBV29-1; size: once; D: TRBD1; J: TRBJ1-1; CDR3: CSAKDRGGTEAFF
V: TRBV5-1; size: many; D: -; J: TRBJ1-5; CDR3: CASSLAGMNQPQHF
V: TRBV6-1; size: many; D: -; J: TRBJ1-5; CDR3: CASSEGQGQPQHF
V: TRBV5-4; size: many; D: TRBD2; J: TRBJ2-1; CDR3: CASRLAGGNNEQFF
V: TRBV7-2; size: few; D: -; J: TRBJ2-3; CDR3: CASSLGIQRYTDTQYF
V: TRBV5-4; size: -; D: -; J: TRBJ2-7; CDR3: CASSLSGRQYEQYF
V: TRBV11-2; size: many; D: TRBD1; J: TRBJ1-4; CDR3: CASSSDREAEKLFF
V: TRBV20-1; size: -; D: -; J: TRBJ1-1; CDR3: CSARVEGNTEAFF
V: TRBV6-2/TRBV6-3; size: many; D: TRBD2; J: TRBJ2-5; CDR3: CASSYRASGALETQYF
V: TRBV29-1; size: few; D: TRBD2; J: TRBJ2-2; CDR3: CSVEEVKERRLADPNTGELFF